This T cell receptor (beta chain) was recovered during a study of PD-L1 blockade in urothelial cancer. In the study overall: Prior chemotherapy regimens per patient numbered 0 to 3.

Deletions cut 3 bases from V and 10 bases from J, with 7 bases between. This CDR3 region has 12 residues. Germline V gene lookup returns CDR1 SNHLY and CDR2 FYNNEI. The protocol was immunoSEQ multiplex PCR, while the TCRdb copy is restricted to in-frame clones and leaves out a portion. The table records roughly 38,000 clones, roughly 80% of them present only once. This clone was seen only a few times. Time point meaning: pretreatment peripheral blood. Urothelial carcinoma in patients was locally advanced or metastatic. All patients handed over anywhere from 1 to 8 samples, pretreatment and on-treatment.

The chain uses TRBV2 and TRBJ1-6; D not certain. This clonotype was obtained from a man in his sixties with urothelial cancer. The sequences come from PBMCs, collected around atezolizumab (anti-PD-L1) treatment. The CDR3 loop reads CASSDQASPLHF. In DNA, the CDR3 is TGTGCCAGCAGTGATCAGGCCTCACCCCTCCACTTT.